Below are 20 T cell receptor beta chains sequenced from a single sample in a study of T cell responses to AZD1222 COVID-19 vaccine. The method was immunoSEQ multiplex PCR; TCRdb's version includes in-frame clones alone and lacks a portion of them. The data show 120,000 to 150,000 clones, with roughly 88% seen just once and roughly 5.2% held by the top ten. This sample comprised peripheral blood, obtained 28 days after the second dose of the MenACWY control vaccine. These receptors were obtained from an adult who received the MenACWY meningococcal vaccine as a control.

The chain uses TRBV28 and TRBJ1-1; D ambiguous. Trimming left V 4 bases short and J 5 bases short, with 14 bases between. The CDR3 extends over 14 amino acids. Per germline, CDR1 MDHEN and CDR2 SYDVKM. In nucleotides, the CDR3 is TGTGCCAGCAGTTCCCGCACGAGGGTGACTGAAGCTTTCTTT. Encoded protein: CASSSRTRVTEAFF.

The CDR3 region is CASSGGNPYEQYF. CDR3 DNA: TGTGCCAGCAGTGGAGGGAACCCCTACGAGCAGTACTTC. The chain employs TRBV6-2 or TRBV6-3 and TRBJ2-7; D possibly corresponds to TRBD2 (6 bases). The CDR3 is 13 residues long. Deletions cut 5 bases from V and 2 bases from J, with 10 bases between. Per the germline V gene, CDR1 is MNHEY and CDR2 is SVGEGT.

V and J are TRBV7-9 and TRBJ1-6; no definite D call. V dropped 4 bases and J dropped 0 bases, with 4 bases sitting between them. The length of the CDR3 is 14 residues. Germline values: CDR1 SEHNR, CDR2 FQNEAQ (reference sequence). The CDR3 reads CASSSSSYNSPLHF. The CDR3 nucleotides are TGTGCCAGCAGCTCAAGCTCCTATAATTCACCCCTCCACTTT.

This sequence joins TRBV10-1 and TRBJ1-4; D might be TRBD1 (5 bases). The germline V gene has CDR1 WNHNN and CDR2 SYGVQD (reference sequence). Trimming cost V 0 bases and J 3 bases, with 17 bases left between them. The CDR3 totals 18 residues. The CDR3 region has the DNA TGCGCCAGCAGTGAGTCGAAAGGGGCCGCAGACTCTAATGAAAAACTGTTTTTT. Protein sequence: CASSESKGAADSNEKLFF.

The genes are TRBV19 and TRBJ2-1; the D gene is possibly TRBD1 (7 bases). V was clipped by 4 bases and J by 8 bases, with 18 bases between them. This CDR3 is 15 amino acids long. Germline CDR1 LNHDA, CDR2 SQIVND (reference sequence). This chain's CDR3 is CASSTPGQSGDEQFF. CDR3 sequence (DNA): TGTGCCAGTAGTACCCCGGGACAGTCGGGGGATGAGCAGTTCTTC.

The rearrangement uses TRBV28 and TRBJ1-5, with D possibly TRBD1 on 6 matching bases. Trimming left V 7 bases short and J 4 bases short, with 14 bases between. The CDR3 length is 14 residues. Germline assignment: CDR1 MDHEN and CDR2 SYDVKM. The CDR3 spells CASTSGTLNQPQHF. CDR3 coding DNA: TGTGCCAGCACTTCCGGGACACTTAATCAGCCCCAGCATTTT.

The chain joins TRBV4-2 to TRBJ2-2; the match to TRBD2 covers 10 bases. The CDR3 runs to 17 residues. The V segment lost 0 bases and the J segment 4 bases; nucleotides outside the gene matches: 5. Looked up from germline, CDR1 is LGHNA and CDR2 is YNFKEQ. CDR3 bases: TGTGCCAGCAGCCAAGATCCCAGCGGGAGGGCCACCGGGGAGCTGTTTTTT. This codes for CASSQDPSGRATGELFF.

The chain joins TRBV4-3 to TRBJ1-1; D might be TRBD1 (5 bases). Germline loops: CDR1 LGHNA, CDR2 YSLEER. This CDR3 has 18 amino acids. V shed 2 bases and J shed 1 base, with 20 bases lying between them. In DNA, the CDR3 is TGCGCCAGCAGCCAATTCTGGAGCAGGGCGAGGGAGAACACTGAAGCTTTCTTT. Translating gives CASSQFWSRARENTEAFF.

The V call is TRBV3-1 (or the pseudogene TRBV3-2), the J call TRBJ2-2; a possible D gene is TRBD2 (7 bases). In germline, CDR1 is LGHDT, CDR2 YNNKEL (reference sequence). The CDR3 contains 15 residues. V lost 1 base, J lost 8 bases, and 14 bases lay in between. The CDR3, as DNA: TGTGCCAGCAGCCAAGCAACGGGGGGCTGGGGGGAGCTGTTTTTT. Translation: CASSQATGGWGELFF.

The CDR3 loop is CASSPWTILEDYEQYF. CDR3 DNA sequence: TGTGCCAGCAGTCCATGGACCATCCTAGAGGACTACGAGCAGTACTTC. V is TRBV27 and J is TRBJ2-7; D gene ambiguous. Germline values: CDR1 MNHEY, CDR2 SMNVEV (reference sequence). Trimming removed 5 bases from V and 3 bases from J, with 20 bases in between. The CDR3 is made up of 16 amino acids.

The V call is TRBV7-2, the J call TRBJ2-5; possible D gene TRBD1, 5 bases. The length of the CDR3 is 14 residues. The germline V gene has CDR1 SGHTA and CDR2 FQGNSA. V was pared by 1 base and J by 5 bases, with 11 bases between. This CDR3 is CASSLVGRWETQYF. In DNA form, the CDR3 reads TGTGCCAGCAGCTTAGTGGGGCGGTGGGAGACCCAGTACTTC.

The rearrangement links TRBV3-1 (or the pseudogene TRBV3-2) to TRBJ1-1; no reliable D call. This CDR3 has 14 residues. Per germline, CDR1 LGHDT and CDR2 YNNKEL (reference sequence). Between the trimmed V and J ends, which lost 0 bases and 5 bases, there was a span of 10 bases. The CDR3 DNA reads as TGTGCCAGCAGCCAAGATTGGGAGAGGACTGAAGCTTTCTTT. It is translated as CASSQDWERTEAFF.

V is TRBV7-2 and J is TRBJ2-7, with 8 nucleotides matching TRBD1. The trim removed 2 bases at V and 5 bases at J, leaving 20 bases unmatched. Germline CDR1 is SGHTA and CDR2 is FQGNSA. This CDR3 contains 19 residues. The CDR3 sequence: CASSLRWTGIGTSGDEQYF. The CDR3 DNA follows: TGTGCCAGCAGCTTAAGGTGGACAGGGATTGGGACATCTGGGGACGAGCAGTACTTC.

This chain joins TRBV7-2 and TRBJ1-3; D may be TRBD1 (6 bases). Trimming removed 0 bases at V and 1 base at J, with 10 bases between. CDR1 SGHTA and CDR2 FQGNSA come from the germline V gene. This CDR3 has 16 amino acids. The DNA of the CDR3 is TGTGCCAGCAGCTTAGCTATAACAGGGTCTGGAAACACCATATATTTT. Its translation is CASSLAITGSGNTIYF.

This clone was recorded once. The chain is built from TRBV7-8 and TRBJ2-5; 13 nucleotides match TRBD2. The CDR3 length is 19 residues. V lost 1 base to trimming and J lost 1 base; unmatched junction nucleotides: 9. In germline, CDR1 is SGHVS, CDR2 FQNEAQ. The CDR3 loop is CASSLGWTSGSGVQETQYF. The CDR3 bases are TGTGCCAGCAGCTTAGGGTGGACTAGCGGGAGTGGGGTCCAAGAGACCCAGTACTTC.

V usage is TRBV7-3 and J usage is TRBJ2-1, with 8 bases identical to TRBD2. Germline V lookup: CDR1 SGHTA, CDR2 FQGTGA. The CDR3 runs to 14 residues. V lost 5 bases, J lost 6 bases, and 6 bases stayed unmatched. Written as DNA, the CDR3 is TGTGCCAGCAGCCCAGCGGGGGACCGCAATGAGCAGTTCTTC. Translating gives CASSPAGDRNEQFF.

This clone showed up just a few times. This chain uses TRBV10-1 with TRBJ2-5; 14 bases line up with TRBD2. From germline, CDR1 is WNHNN and CDR2 SYGVQD (reference sequence). J was trimmed by 0 bases and V by 5 bases; bases with no gene match: 5. The CDR3 spans 17 residues. CDR3 amino acids: CASSWTSGGPYQETQYF. As DNA, the CDR3 is TGCGCCAGCAGTTGGACTAGCGGGGGGCCGTACCAAGAGACCCAGTACTTC.

The chain couples TRBV7-2 to TRBJ2-1; D is uncertain. The CDR3 loop spans 12 amino acids. Germline CDR1 reads SGHTA; CDR2 reads FQGNSA. V gave up 4 bases and J gave up 11 bases, with 12 bases separating them. CDR3 sequence (DNA): TGTGCCAGCAGCTCCTATGAATCCCAGCAGTTCTTC. Its translation is CASSSYESQQFF. Combining the CDR3 with reference TRBV7-2 and TRBJ2-1 gives the whole variable domain GAGVSQSPSNKVTEKGKDVELRCDPISGHTALYWYRQSLGQGLEFLIYFQGNSAPDKSGLPSDRFSAERTGGSVSTLTIQRTQQEDSAVYLCASSSYESQQFFGPGTRLTVL.

This clone was observed a handful of times. The gene calls are TRBV2 and TRBJ1-5; no reliable D call. CDR1 and CDR2 (germline): SNHLY, FYNNEI. V was trimmed by 6 bases and J by 2 bases, leaving 11 bases between them. This CDR3 is 14 amino acids long. The CDR3 DNA reads as TGTGCCAGCAGGCCGAGGGTTGGCAATCAGCCCCAGCATTTT. Translation gives CASRPRVGNQPQHF.

CDR3 residues: CASSADPNTEAFF. The CDR3 nucleotides read TGTGCCAGCAGCGCGGACCCGAACACTGAAGCTTTCTTT. The V call is TRBV7-3, the J call TRBJ1-1, with D hard to call. CDR3 length: 13 amino acids. V was clipped by 5 bases and J by 1 base, with 8 bases between them. Looked up from germline, CDR1 is SGHTA and CDR2 is FQGTGA. Looking up the rest from reference TRBV7-3 and TRBJ1-1 gives the full variable domain: GAGVSQTPSNKVTEKGKYVELRCDPISGHTALYWYRQSLGQGPEFLIYFQGTGAADDSGLPNDRFFAVRPEGSVSTLKIQRTERGDSAVYLCASSADPNTEAFFGQGTRLTVV.